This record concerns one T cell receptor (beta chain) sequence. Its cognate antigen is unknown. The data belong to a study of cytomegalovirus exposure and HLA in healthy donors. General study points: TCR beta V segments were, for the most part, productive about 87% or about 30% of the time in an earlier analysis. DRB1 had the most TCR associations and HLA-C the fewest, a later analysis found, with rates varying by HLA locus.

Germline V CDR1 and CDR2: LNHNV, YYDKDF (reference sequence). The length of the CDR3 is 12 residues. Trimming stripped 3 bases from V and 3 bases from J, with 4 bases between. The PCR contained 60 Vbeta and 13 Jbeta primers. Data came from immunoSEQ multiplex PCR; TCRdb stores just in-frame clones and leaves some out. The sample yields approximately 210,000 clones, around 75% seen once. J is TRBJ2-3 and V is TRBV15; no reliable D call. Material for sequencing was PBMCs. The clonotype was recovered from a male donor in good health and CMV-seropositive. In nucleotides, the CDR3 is TGTGCCACCAGCAGTCCAACAGATACGCAGTATTTT. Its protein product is CATSSPTDTQYF. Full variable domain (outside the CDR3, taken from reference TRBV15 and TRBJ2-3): DAMVIQNPRYQVTQFGKPVTLSCSQTLNHNVMYWYQQKSSQAPKLLFHYYDKDFNNEADTPDNFQSRRPNTSFCFLDIRSPGLGDTAMYLCATSSPTDTQYFGPGTRLTVL.